Detailed here is one T cell receptor beta chain. No antigen is known for it. All the donors were Caucasian adults who lived in Nashville, Tennessee. The data are from a study of shared clonotypes between healthy human individuals. Study as a whole: CD4 naive cells filled three plates per donor, CD4 memory three, CD8 naive two and CD8 memory one. Study findings and constraints: Memory subsets generally showed lower estimated richness than naive subsets.

The CDR3 is made up of 13 amino acids. V gave up 1 base and J gave up 4 bases, with 7 bases separating them. Germline lookup yields CDR1 MGHRA and CDR2 YSYEKL. Several immunoSEQ 96-well plates shared each subset's DNA, each plate a replicate. Sequencing used immunoSEQ multiplex PCR; TCRdb keeps in-frame clones, though not all of them. The table includes around 1,000,000 clones, approximately 80% detected once. The chain has TRBV4-1 and TRBJ2-5; D is uncertain. Sequenced input: memory CD4+ T cells from PBMCs. Subset defined: CD45RA-negative fraction. This sequence originates from a man between 18 and 35 years old in good health. Some clones in this sample may be carry-over from other donors' samples. CDR3 amino acids: CASSQGILETQYF. CDR3 in DNA: TGCGCCAGCAGCCAAGGGATCTTAGAGACCCAGTACTTC.